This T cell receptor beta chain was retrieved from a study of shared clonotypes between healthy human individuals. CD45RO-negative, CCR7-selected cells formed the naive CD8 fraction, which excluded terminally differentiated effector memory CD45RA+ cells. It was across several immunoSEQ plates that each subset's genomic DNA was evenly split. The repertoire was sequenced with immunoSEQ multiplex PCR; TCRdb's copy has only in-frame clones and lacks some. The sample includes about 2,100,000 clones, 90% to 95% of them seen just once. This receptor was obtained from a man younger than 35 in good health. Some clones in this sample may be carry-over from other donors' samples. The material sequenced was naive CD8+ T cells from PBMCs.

The CDR3 spells CSVYGGRASDTQYF. The DNA for the CDR3 is TGCAGCGTTTATGGCGGGAGGGCCAGCGATACGCAGTATTTT. The rearrangement uses TRBV29-1 and TRBJ2-3; 9 bases agree with TRBD2. This CDR3 comprises 14 residues. Trimming cost V 5 bases and J 6 bases; bases outside gene matches: 9. Germline CDR1 and CDR2: SQVTM and ANQGSEA.